Listed below are T cell receptor beta chains from one sample, sequenced in a study of blood T cell repertoires in COVID-19. The method was immunoSEQ multiplex PCR; TCRdb's version includes in-frame clones alone and lacks a portion of them. The sample consists of 45,000 to 55,000 clones, roughly two thirds of them appearing once. The sample taken for sequencing was peripheral blood. The receptors come from a woman in her 70s with acute or convalescent COVID-19. CDR3s include the opening cysteine and the closing phenylalanine or tryptophan. D genes are given only for firm matches. Rows may omit the clone size; those that give it use once, few, many or a size class.

cdr3_nt: TGTGCCAGCAGTTACAGAAGTGTCGGGGTACCTGACTACGAGCAGTACTTC
cdr3_aa: CASSYRSVGVPDYEQYF
v_call: TRBV6-2/TRBV6-3
clone_size: -
j_call: TRBJ2-7
d_call: -

cdr3_nt: TGTGCCAGCTCACCATCCGGACTCTATAATTCACCCCTCCACTTT
cdr3_aa: CASSPSGLYNSPLHF
v_call: TRBV18
clone_size: few
j_call: TRBJ1-6
d_call: -

cdr3_nt: TGTGCCAGCAGTATAACTAGGGAGCAGTACTTC
cdr3_aa: CASSITREQYF
v_call: TRBV6-5
clone_size: few
j_call: TRBJ2-7
d_call: -

cdr3_nt: TGTGCCAGCAGTTCCCACACTACAGGGTCAAGGGAGACCCAGTACTTC
cdr3_aa: CASSSHTTGSRETQYF
v_call: TRBV6-2/TRBV6-3
clone_size: -
j_call: TRBJ2-5
d_call: -

cdr3_nt: TGCGCCAGCAGCCCACGGGGACAAATGAACACTGAAGCTTTCTTT
cdr3_aa: CASSPRGQMNTEAFF
v_call: TRBV5-1
clone_size: -
j_call: TRBJ1-1
d_call: -

cdr3_nt: TGTGCCAGTAGTCCAGGACAGGGGGCAAGCGAGCAGTACTTC
cdr3_aa: CASSPGQGASEQYF
v_call: TRBV19
clone_size: many
j_call: TRBJ2-7
d_call: TRBD1

cdr3_nt: TGTGCCAGCAGCAAAGAAGCAAGTGTGGACTCCTCGTGCGAGCAGTACTTC
cdr3_aa: CASSKEASVDSSCEQYF
v_call: TRBV21-1
clone_size: -
j_call: TRBJ2-7
d_call: -

cdr3_nt: TGTGCCAGCAGCTTAGGGCCGGCGGGGCTGTTTTTT
cdr3_aa: CASSLGPAGLFF
v_call: TRBV11-2
clone_size: few
j_call: TRBJ2-2
d_call: -

cdr3_nt: TGTGCCAGTAGTCCCCGTCGAGTCCATGGCTACACCTTC
cdr3_aa: CASSPRRVHGYTF
v_call: TRBV19
clone_size: many
j_call: TRBJ1-2
d_call: -

cdr3_nt: TGTGCCAGCAGTTTATTGACAGATAGATATAATTCACCCCTCCACTTT
cdr3_aa: CASSLLTDRYNSPLHF
v_call: TRBV28
clone_size: -
j_call: TRBJ1-6
d_call: -

cdr3_nt: TGTGCCGCCCGGACAGGGGCGGGAAACACCATATATTTT
cdr3_aa: CAARTGAGNTIYF
v_call: TRBV30
clone_size: -
j_call: TRBJ1-3
d_call: TRBD1

cdr3_nt: TGTGCCAGCAGTCAAAGGACTAGCTCGAATGAGCAGTTCTTC
cdr3_aa: CASSQRTSSNEQFF
v_call: TRBV6-5
clone_size: once
j_call: TRBJ2-1
d_call: TRBD2

cdr3_nt: TGCAGTGCTAGTGAGTATAGCAATCAGCCCCAGCATTTT
cdr3_aa: CSASEYSNQPQHF
v_call: TRBV20-1
clone_size: few
j_call: TRBJ1-5
d_call: -

cdr3_nt: TGTGCCAGCAGCGGCGGACTAGCGGGAGTAAGAGCAGATACGCAGTATTTT
cdr3_aa: CASSGGLAGVRADTQYF
v_call: TRBV9
clone_size: -
j_call: TRBJ2-3
d_call: TRBD2

cdr3_nt: TGCAGCGTTGAGGGACAGGAGGGCACTGAAGCTTTCTTT
cdr3_aa: CSVEGQEGTEAFF
v_call: TRBV29-1
clone_size: once
j_call: TRBJ1-1
d_call: TRBD1

cdr3_nt: TGTGCCAGTAGTATGGAACAGGGGGCTGTGGGGGCCAACGTCCTGACTTTC
cdr3_aa: CASSMEQGAVGANVLTF
v_call: TRBV19
clone_size: -
j_call: TRBJ2-6
d_call: TRBD1

cdr3_nt: TGTGCCAGCAGTTTAGTGGGGGCAAATGGCTACACCTTC
cdr3_aa: CASSLVGANGYTF
v_call: TRBV12-3/TRBV12-4
clone_size: -
j_call: TRBJ1-2
d_call: -

cdr3_nt: TGCGCCAGCAGCACGAACAGGGGTCGCGAGCAGTACTTC
cdr3_aa: CASSTNRGREQYF
v_call: TRBV5-1
clone_size: -
j_call: TRBJ2-7
d_call: TRBD1

cdr3_nt: TGTGCCAGCAGCTTAATGGGACTAGCAACCTACGAGCAGTACTTC
cdr3_aa: CASSLMGLATYEQYF
v_call: TRBV7-2
clone_size: -
j_call: TRBJ2-7
d_call: TRBD2

cdr3_nt: TGTGCCAGCAGCTTGGGGGGGCGGGGGGCCCAAGAGACCCAGTACTTC
cdr3_aa: CASSLGGRGAQETQYF
v_call: TRBV7-9
clone_size: -
j_call: TRBJ2-5
d_call: TRBD2

cdr3_nt: TGTGCCAGCAGCCAAGAGACAACAGAGACAGGGGGCTACACCTTC
cdr3_aa: CASSQETTETGGYTF
v_call: TRBV4-2
clone_size: -
j_call: TRBJ1-2
d_call: TRBD1

cdr3_nt: TGCAGCGTTGAGCCTAGCGGGATCGCAGATACGCAGTATTTT
cdr3_aa: CSVEPSGIADTQYF
v_call: TRBV29-1
clone_size: -
j_call: TRBJ2-3
d_call: TRBD2

cdr3_nt: TGTGCCAGTACCCGTCTACTCCTAGCGAACACCGGGGAGCTGTTTTTT
cdr3_aa: CASTRLLLANTGELFF
v_call: TRBV19
clone_size: -
j_call: TRBJ2-2
d_call: -

cdr3_nt: TGTGCCAGCGAAAGGGACATTCAAGAGACCCAGTACTTC
cdr3_aa: CASERDIQETQYF
v_call: TRBV2
clone_size: -
j_call: TRBJ2-5
d_call: -

cdr3_nt: TGTGCAACAGGGGAAAATTCACCCCTCCACTTT
cdr3_aa: CATGENSPLHF
v_call: TRBV19
clone_size: -
j_call: TRBJ1-6
d_call: TRBD1

cdr3_nt: TGCGCCAGCAGCTTGGACGCCGGGGGGGCCAGGGAGACCCAGTACTTC
cdr3_aa: CASSLDAGGARETQYF
v_call: TRBV5-1
clone_size: -
j_call: TRBJ2-5
d_call: TRBD2

cdr3_nt: TGTGCCAGCAGCGGGGGGCCTCAGCCCCAGCATTTT
cdr3_aa: CASSGGPQPQHF
v_call: TRBV2
clone_size: -
j_call: TRBJ1-5
d_call: -

cdr3_nt: TGTGCCAGCAGTTTATCCCGGGGAGAAAAACTGTTTTTT
cdr3_aa: CASSLSRGEKLFF
v_call: TRBV28
clone_size: -
j_call: TRBJ1-4
d_call: -

cdr3_nt: TGTGCCAGCAGCTTAGAGCAGGGTCTGGACGAGCAGTACTTC
cdr3_aa: CASSLEQGLDEQYF
v_call: TRBV7-9
clone_size: -
j_call: TRBJ2-7
d_call: -

cdr3_nt: TGTGCCAGCAGCCCCGGACTAAGTACTGAAGCTTTCTTT
cdr3_aa: CASSPGLSTEAFF
v_call: TRBV6-6
clone_size: few
j_call: TRBJ1-1
d_call: -

cdr3_nt: TGTGCCAGCAGTTATCCAGGGTTGGAGACCCAGTACTTC
cdr3_aa: CASSYPGLETQYF
v_call: TRBV6-5
clone_size: few
j_call: TRBJ2-5
d_call: -

cdr3_nt: TGTGCCAGCAGCAAGCCGGGCAAGGGAGTGAACACTGAAGCTTTCTTT
cdr3_aa: CASSKPGKGVNTEAFF
v_call: TRBV21-1
clone_size: -
j_call: TRBJ1-1
d_call: -

cdr3_nt: TGTGCCAGCAGCTTAGACGGGGGGCTTAACACCGGGGAGCTGTTTTTT
cdr3_aa: CASSLDGGLNTGELFF
v_call: TRBV11-2
clone_size: -
j_call: TRBJ2-2
d_call: -

cdr3_nt: TGTGCCAGCAGCTCCCTTGGGCAGGGGGTACGTGAGACCCAGTACTTC
cdr3_aa: CASSSLGQGVRETQYF
v_call: TRBV5-6
clone_size: once
j_call: TRBJ2-5
d_call: TRBD1

cdr3_nt: TGTGCCAGTAGTATAGATCGAGGGACAGAGAAGCATTTT
cdr3_aa: CASSIDRGTEKHF
v_call: TRBV19
clone_size: -
j_call: TRBJ1-5
d_call: TRBD1

cdr3_nt: TGCGCCAGCAGCTCCAGCATCCTCCAGGGTTGGGGCGGGGAGCTGTTTTTT
cdr3_aa: CASSSSILQGWGGELFF
v_call: TRBV4-1
clone_size: -
j_call: TRBJ2-2
d_call: -

cdr3_nt: TGCGCCAGCAGTGAGTCGGGGGGAGGGAACACCGGGGAGCTGTTTTTT
cdr3_aa: CASSESGGGNTGELFF
v_call: TRBV10-1
clone_size: few
j_call: TRBJ2-2
d_call: -

cdr3_nt: TGTGCCAGCAGTGCAAAGACAGGGGGATTTGGAAACACCATATATTTT
cdr3_aa: CASSAKTGGFGNTIYF
v_call: TRBV6-1
clone_size: -
j_call: TRBJ1-3
d_call: TRBD1

cdr3_nt: TGTGCCAGCAGCCAGGACAGGGGCTATGGCTACACCTTC
cdr3_aa: CASSQDRGYGYTF
v_call: TRBV5-6
clone_size: -
j_call: TRBJ1-2
d_call: TRBD1

cdr3_nt: TGTGCCAGCAGCTTAGTGGAGGCCACCCGTGGGAACACCATATATTTT
cdr3_aa: CASSLVEATRGNTIYF
v_call: TRBV7-2
clone_size: -
j_call: TRBJ1-3
d_call: -

cdr3_nt: TGTGCCAGCTCGGCCGAGACACCCCCCAATGAGCAGTTCTTC
cdr3_aa: CASSAETPPNEQFF
v_call: TRBV7-3
clone_size: -
j_call: TRBJ2-1
d_call: -

cdr3_nt: TGTGCCAGCAGTGAGGGGGGGACACACACAGATACGCAGTATTTT
cdr3_aa: CASSEGGTHTDTQYF
v_call: TRBV6-1
clone_size: -
j_call: TRBJ2-3
d_call: -

cdr3_nt: TGCAGCGTACTACAGGGGCATTATGCAACTAATGAAAAACTGTTTTTT
cdr3_aa: CSVLQGHYATNEKLFF
v_call: TRBV29-1
clone_size: -
j_call: TRBJ1-4
d_call: TRBD1

cdr3_nt: TGTGCCAGCAGCTCGGGACTAGCGGAATACGAGCAGTACTTC
cdr3_aa: CASSSGLAEYEQYF
v_call: TRBV13
clone_size: -
j_call: TRBJ2-7
d_call: TRBD2

cdr3_nt: TGTGCCAGCAGCGTAGGTGACAACAATGAGCAGTTCTTC
cdr3_aa: CASSVGDNNEQFF
v_call: TRBV9
clone_size: -
j_call: TRBJ2-1
d_call: -

cdr3_nt: TGTGCCAGTAGTATAGCATCTGGCCCCAATCAGCCCCAGCATTTT
cdr3_aa: CASSIASGPNQPQHF
v_call: TRBV19
clone_size: -
j_call: TRBJ1-5
d_call: -

cdr3_nt: TGTGCCAGCAGCCCAATGGGGGACAGTTCCTATAGCAATCAGCCCCAGCATTTT
cdr3_aa: CASSPMGDSSYSNQPQHF
v_call: TRBV5-8
clone_size: -
j_call: TRBJ1-5
d_call: TRBD1

cdr3_nt: TGTGCCAGCAGCTTATCTCCGAACACCCATCAGCCCCAGCATTTT
cdr3_aa: CASSLSPNTHQPQHF
v_call: TRBV11-2
clone_size: -
j_call: TRBJ1-5
d_call: -

cdr3_nt: TGTGCCAGCAGCCACGTTAGAAGCGGCTATGGCTACACCTTC
cdr3_aa: CASSHVRSGYGYTF
v_call: TRBV7-9
clone_size: -
j_call: TRBJ1-2
d_call: -

cdr3_nt: TGTGCCAGCAGCGGGAGACAGGGCCCCTACGAGCAGTACTTC
cdr3_aa: CASSGRQGPYEQYF
v_call: TRBV6-5
clone_size: -
j_call: TRBJ2-7
d_call: -

cdr3_nt: TGTGCCAGCAGCGTAGGACAACAGGGAGTCCAGGAGACCCAGTACTTC
cdr3_aa: CASSVGQQGVQETQYF
v_call: TRBV9
clone_size: few
j_call: TRBJ2-5
d_call: -

cdr3_nt: TGTGCCAGCAGTACGCAGGGGTTGGTTAATGAAAAACTGTTTTTT
cdr3_aa: CASSTQGLVNEKLFF
v_call: TRBV6-5
clone_size: -
j_call: TRBJ1-4
d_call: -

cdr3_nt: TGTGCCAGCAGCCCTAACCTGGGGGCGTACAATGAGCAGTTCTTC
cdr3_aa: CASSPNLGAYNEQFF
v_call: TRBV3-1/TRBV3-2
clone_size: -
j_call: TRBJ2-1
d_call: -

cdr3_nt: TGTGCCAGCTCATCCCGACAGGGGGCACGGGACGAGCAGTACTTC
cdr3_aa: CASSSRQGARDEQYF
v_call: TRBV18
clone_size: many
j_call: TRBJ2-7
d_call: TRBD1

cdr3_nt: TGTGCCAGCAGCTTAGAAGAGGGGGTACGGAATGAGCAGTTCTTC
cdr3_aa: CASSLEEGVRNEQFF
v_call: TRBV7-2
clone_size: once
j_call: TRBJ2-1
d_call: -

cdr3_nt: TGCGCCAGCAGCCAAAATACAGGGGTAACTAATGAAAAACTGTTTTTT
cdr3_aa: CASSQNTGVTNEKLFF
v_call: TRBV4-3
clone_size: -
j_call: TRBJ1-4
d_call: TRBD1

cdr3_nt: TGTGCCAGCAGTGAAGTGGGACTAGTCAATGAGCAGTTCTTC
cdr3_aa: CASSEVGLVNEQFF
v_call: TRBV6-1
clone_size: -
j_call: TRBJ2-1
d_call: TRBD2

cdr3_nt: TGTGCCAGCAGCTCCATGGTGGGACAGGGCGTCACAGATACGCAGTATTTT
cdr3_aa: CASSSMVGQGVTDTQYF
v_call: TRBV7-8
clone_size: -
j_call: TRBJ2-3
d_call: TRBD1